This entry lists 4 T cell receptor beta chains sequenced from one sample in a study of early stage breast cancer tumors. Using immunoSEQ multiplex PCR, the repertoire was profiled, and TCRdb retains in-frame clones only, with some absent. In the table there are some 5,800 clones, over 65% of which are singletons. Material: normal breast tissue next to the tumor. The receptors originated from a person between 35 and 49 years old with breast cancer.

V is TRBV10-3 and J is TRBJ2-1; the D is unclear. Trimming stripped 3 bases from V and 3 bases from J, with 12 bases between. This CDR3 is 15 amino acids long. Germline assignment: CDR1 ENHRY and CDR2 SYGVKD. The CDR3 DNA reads TGTGCCATCAGTGAAGAGGAGAAAGGCTACAATGAGCAGTTCTTC. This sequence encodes CAISEEEKGYNEQFF.

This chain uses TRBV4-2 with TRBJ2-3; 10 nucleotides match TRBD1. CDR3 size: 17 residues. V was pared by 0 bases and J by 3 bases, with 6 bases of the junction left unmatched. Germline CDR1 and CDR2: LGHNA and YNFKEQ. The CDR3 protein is CASSQDTPGQGTDTQYF. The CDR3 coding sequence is TGTGCCAGCAGCCAAGATACCCCGGGACAGGGGACAGATACGCAGTATTTT.

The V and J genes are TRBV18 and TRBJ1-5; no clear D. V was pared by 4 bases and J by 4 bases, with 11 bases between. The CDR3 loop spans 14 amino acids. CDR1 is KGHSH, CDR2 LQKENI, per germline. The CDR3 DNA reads TGTGCCAGCTCACGAGGACCGCTGAATCAGCCCCAGCATTTT. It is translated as CASSRGPLNQPQHF.

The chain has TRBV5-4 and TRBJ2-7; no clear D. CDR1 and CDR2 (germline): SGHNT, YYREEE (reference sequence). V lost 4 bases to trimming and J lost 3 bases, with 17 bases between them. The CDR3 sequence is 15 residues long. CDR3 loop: CASSRVLSGNYEQYF. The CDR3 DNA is TGTGCCAGCAGCCGCGTTTTGAGTGGAAACTACGAGCAGTACTTC.